This is a list of T cell receptor beta chains from one sample in a study of blood T cells in healthy people across ages. Each CDR3 protein gets one entry after TCRdb re-called the 5' RACE reads with MiXCR. The repertoire includes over 1.5 million distinct CDR3 sequences, around 50% of them detected once, and 2.1% sits in the top ten. Sequenced input: blood. The receptors shown here come from a woman aged 40 to 49 in good health. Each CDR3 is given with its conserved first and last residue. A D gene is named only where the DNA matches it firmly. Only some rows state a clone size, as once, few, many or a class for expanded clones.

cdr3_length	d_call	v_call	clone_size	j_call	cdr3_nt	cdr3_aa
12	.	TRBV20-1	.	TRBJ2-3	TGCAGTGCTAGACTCGAATTAGATACGCAGTATTTT	CSARLELDTQYF
17	TRBD2	TRBV7-9	.	TRBJ2-5	TGTGCCAGCAGCCTGAGATCTAGCGGGCGGGACCAAGAGACCCAGTACTTC	CASSLRSSGRDQETQYF
13	.	TRBV11-2	.	TRBJ2-3	TGTGCCAGCAGCTTATCCTTACCAGATACGCAGTATTTT	CASSLSLPDTQYF
17	.	TRBV2	.	TRBJ1-5	TGTGCCAGCAGAAGTGGGACGGGAGAGGGTCTGAGGCAGCCCCAGCATTTT	CASRSGTGEGLRQPQHF
15	TRBD2	TRBV7-2	few	TRBJ2-3	TGTGCCAGCAGCTTTACTAGCGGGGGCATAGATACGCAGTATTTT	CASSFTSGGIDTQYF
15	.	TRBV27	once	TRBJ1-6	TGTGCCAGCAGTAAGCCTAGCTCCTATAATTCACCCCTCCACTTT	CASSKPSSYNSPLHF
15	.	TRBV6-2/TRBV6-3	few	TRBJ1-5	TGTGCCAGCAGACCCGGGATAAATAGCAATCAGCCCCAGCATTTT	CASRPGINSNQPQHF
13	TRBD2	TRBV20-1	.	TRBJ2-5	TGCAGTGCTAGAACTAGCGTAGGGGAGACCCAGTACTTC	CSARTSVGETQYF
15	TRBD1	TRBV5-1	.	TRBJ1-2	TGCGCCAGCCACTCCGGGGACAGGGGGATCTATGGCTACACCTTC	CASHSGDRGIYGYTF
14	TRBD1	TRBV27	.	TRBJ2-1	TGTGCCAGCAGTTTTGAGGGACAGGGGAATGAGCAGTTCTTC	CASSFEGQGNEQFF
12	.	TRBV9	once	TRBJ2-7	TGTGCCAGCAGCCCGGGGACGTCCGGGCAGTACTTC	CASSPGTSGQYF
16	.	TRBV7-2	.	TRBJ2-3	TGTGCCAGCAGCCCTCGCCGGGTGGCTAGCACAGATACGCAGTATTTT	CASSPRRVASTDTQYF
18	.	TRBV11-3	.	TRBJ2-5	TGTGCCAGCAGCCCTACCTTTGTCCTAAGAGAGTGCCAAGAGACCCAGTACTTC	CASSPTFVLRECQETQYF
12	TRBD1	TRBV28	.	TRBJ1-2	TGTGCCATCGAGGACAGGGGAGATGGCTACACCTTC	CAIEDRGDGYTF
16	TRBD1	TRBV11-2	few	TRBJ2-7	TGTGCCAGCAGCTTAGGTGGGACAGGGAAGGTTTACGAGCAGTACTTC	CASSLGGTGKVYEQYF
14	TRBD2	TRBV4-1	.	TRBJ2-7	TGCGCCAGCAGCCAAGAGCAGACTAGCGACGAGCAGTACTTC	CASSQEQTSDEQYF
15	.	TRBV6-2/TRBV6-3	.	TRBJ2-5	TGTGCCAGCAGTACCGCGGGGGCCCACCAAGAGACCCAGTACTTC	CASSTAGAHQETQYF
15	TRBD1	TRBV6-1	few	TRBJ1-6	TGTGCCAGCAGTGAGATGGACAGGGGGAGTTCACCCCTCCACTTT	CASSEMDRGSSPLHF
18	.	TRBV6-1	few	TRBJ2-6	TGTGCCAGCAGGAGTTCGGGACTGCCCTCCTCTGGGGCCAACGTCCTGACTTTC	CASRSSGLPSSGANVLTF
13	TRBD1	TRBV28	.	TRBJ2-7	TGTGCCAGCAGTCGCTCGACAGGGGGCGAGCAGTACTTC	CASSRSTGGEQYF
12	.	TRBV28	.	TRBJ1-2	TGTGCCAGCAGTTTAGGTCATCGGGGCTACACCTTC	CASSLGHRGYTF
12	.	TRBV29-1	few	TRBJ2-7	TGCAGCGCATGCAGGGGCGCCTACGAGCAGTACTTC	CSACRGAYEQYF
10	.	TRBV20-1	few	TRBJ2-1	TGCAGTGCTAGAGTCGATGAGCAGTTCTTC	CSARVDEQFF
15	TRBD1	TRBV28	.	TRBJ2-3	TGTGCCAGCAGGGTGGGACAGGGTGGCACAGAGACGCAGTATTTT	CASRVGQGGTETQYF
16	TRBD2	TRBV6-5	.	TRBJ2-1	TGTGCCAGCAGACCATGGACGGGACTAGCCTACAATGAGCAGTTCTTC	CASRPWTGLAYNEQFF
12	.	TRBV7-2	.	TRBJ2-5	TGTGCCAGCAGCTCGAACGAAGAGACCCAGTACTTC	CASSSNEETQYF
15	.	TRBV20-1	.	TRBJ1-5	TGCAGTGCTAGAGATTGGGGGGCCAGCAATCAGCCCCAGCATTTT	CSARDWGASNQPQHF
16	.	TRBV25-1	.	TRBJ1-4	TGTGCCAGCAGTGAATCCCGGACAGCAACTAATGAAAAACTGTTTTTT	CASSESRTATNEKLFF
13	.	TRBV6-5	.	TRBJ1-4	TGTGCCAGCAGCTGGGGACGAAATGAAAAACTGTTTTTT	CASSWGRNEKLFF
17	TRBD1	TRBV27	.	TRBJ1-2	TGTGCCAGCAGTTTTCGGGAACCGACAGGGAGATTAAGTGGCTACACCTTC	CASSFREPTGRLSGYTF
13	.	TRBV6-1	.	TRBJ1-2	TGTGCCAGCAGTGCCCGCGATATCTATGGCTACACCTTC	CASSARDIYGYTF
14	.	TRBV18	.	TRBJ2-7	TGTGCCAGCTCACGCGCCGGGACGGATTACGAGCAGTACTTC	CASSRAGTDYEQYF
14	.	TRBV7-9	few	TRBJ2-3	TGTGCCAGCGCGACCGTCTTAGCCTTCGGTACGCAGTATTTT	CASATVLAFGTQYF
14	TRBD1	TRBV7-2	many	TRBJ1-5	TGTGCCAGCAGCCTTCGGACAGGGAATCAGCCCCAGCATTTT	CASSLRTGNQPQHF
15	TRBD2	TRBV6-1	.	TRBJ2-3	TGTGCCAGCAGTGTAGAACTAGCGGGGCCAGATACGCAGTATTTT	CASSVELAGPDTQYF
13	TRBD2	TRBV20-1	.	TRBJ2-3	TGCAGTGCTGCAGTTAGCGGGGTAGATACGCAGTATTTT	CSAAVSGVDTQYF
13	.	TRBV20-1	.	TRBJ2-7	TGCAGTGCTAGGGTCCGTGCTAGTCACGAGCAGTACTTC	CSARVRASHEQYF
17	.	TRBV4-1	.	TRBJ2-5	TGCGCCAGCAGCCCACCGCCGGGGACTGAGGGAGAAGAGACCCAGTACTTC	CASSPPPGTEGEETQYF
18	.	TRBV4-1	once	TRBJ2-1	TGCGCCAGCAGCCAAGAGGGGCCACACCGAGTGTCCTACAATGAGCAGTTCTTC	CASSQEGPHRVSYNEQFF
14	.	TRBV20-1	few	TRBJ1-2	TGCAGTGCTGGGATCCCCGGGACGGCGGATGGCTACACCTTC	CSAGIPGTADGYTF
18	.	TRBV4-1	.	TRBJ2-4	TGCGCCAGCAGCCAAGATCTAGGACTACCCGCAGCCAAAAACATTCAGTACTTC	CASSQDLGLPAAKNIQYF
14	TRBD2	TRBV7-2	few	TRBJ2-1	TGTGCCAGCAGCGCCGGACTAGTAGTGGATGAGCAGTTCTTC	CASSAGLVVDEQFF
18	TRBD2	TRBV28	.	TRBJ2-1	TGTGCCAGCGGACTACTAGCGGGGGGCACCGGAGTACACAATGAGCAGTTCTTC	CASGLLAGGTGVHNEQFF
14	.	TRBV20-1	few	TRBJ2-5	TGCAGTGCTCAACCGACCGATTACCAAGAGACCCAGTACTTC	CSAQPTDYQETQYF
14	.	TRBV27	.	TRBJ2-6	TGTGCCAGCAGTGCCCCAGCTGGGGCCAACGTCCTGACTTTC	CASSAPAGANVLTF
14	.	TRBV6-1	.	TRBJ1-5	TGTGCCAGCACTTCGGTTTATAGCAATCAGCCCCAGCATTTT	CASTSVYSNQPQHF
17	TRBD1	TRBV4-2	once	TRBJ1-2	TGTGCCAGCAGCTTAGACCCGGGACAGGGTATTTTCTATGGCTACACCTTC	CASSLDPGQGIFYGYTF
12	.	TRBV20-1	few	TRBJ2-1	TGCAGTGCGGCGGACATATACAATGAGCAGTTCTTC	CSAADIYNEQFF
13	.	TRBV5-1	many	TRBJ2-5	TGTGCCAGCAGCCTGGACTTCCAAGAGACCCAGTACTTC	CASSLDFQETQYF
19	TRBD1	TRBV20-1	few	TRBJ2-2	TGCAGTGCTAGAGCCCCAGGGGTTACGGACAGGGGTGTCACCGGGGAGCTGTTTTTT	CSARAPGVTDRGVTGELFF
15	TRBD1	TRBV20-1	.	TRBJ1-2	TGCAGTGCTGGGGGACAGCCCAAAGGACAACGTGGCTACACCTTC	CSAGGQPKGQRGYTF
14	.	TRBV7-2	.	TRBJ2-3	TGTGCCAGCAAAAAGTCGGCGTTCACAGATACGCAGTATTTT	CASKKSAFTDTQYF
15	.	TRBV7-6	.	TRBJ2-5	TGTGCCAACAGTCGCTCGGGGGGCAGCAAAGAGACCCAGTACTTC	CANSRSGGSKETQYF
11	.	TRBV29-1	.	TRBJ1-2	TGCAGCGTTCCAGGTCCATATGGCTACACCTTC	CSVPGPYGYTF
13	TRBD1	TRBV6-2/TRBV6-3	few	TRBJ2-5	TGTGCCAGCGGGGACAGGGCTAGAGAGACCCAGTACTTC	CASGDRARETQYF
13	.	TRBV7-9	.	TRBJ2-5	TGTGCCAGCAGCTTTCTATCCGCCGAGACCCAGTACTTC	CASSFLSAETQYF
15	.	TRBV10-3	.	TRBJ2-7	TGTGCCATCAGTGACATGGGCGGGGAGGACTATGAGCAGTACTTC	CAISDMGGEDYEQYF
12	.	TRBV3-1	few	TRBJ2-5	TGTGCCAGCGCGGGGACCCAAGAGACCCAGTACTTC	CASAGTQETQYF
13	.	TRBV6-5	.	TRBJ1-1	TGTGCCAGCAGTACCTGGGAGGGCACTGAGGCTTTCTTT	CASSTWEGTEAFF
14	.	TRBV9	many	TRBJ2-1	TGTGCCAGCAGCGCGGGGGTTAGCTACAATGAGCAGTTCTTC	CASSAGVSYNEQFF